What follows describes a single T cell receptor (beta chain). The data originate from a study of T cell clusters in autoimmune cytopenias. Multiplex touch-down PCR amplified TRB using TRB-A and TRB-B pools in one tube. TCRdb reworked the multiplex PCR reads into one entry per CDR3 protein, no DNA. Here the sample table reports about 3,100 distinct CDR3 sequences. Some 34,000 genome equivalents of blood DNA were amplified for TRB. Per germline, CDR1 MNHEY and CDR2 SVGEGT. This CDR3 is built from 14 residues. V usage is TRBV6-2 or TRBV6-3 and J usage is TRBJ2-7; the D call of TRBD1 rests on TCRdb alone, since no DNA is present to check it. Source material: peripheral blood. The TCR was taken from a human donor with an autoimmune cytopenia or autoimmune hepatitis (not recorded which). The CDR3 protein is CASRPGQGSYEQYF.